Listed below are T cell receptor beta chains from one sample, sequenced in a study of low-dose radiotherapy and immunotherapy resistance in tumors. TCRdb re-derived calls from the reads in MiXCR, one entry per CDR3 protein. The sample shows around 33,000 distinct CDR3 sequences, about half of them seen only once. This specimen consisted of PBMCs, obtained after low-dose radiotherapy plus immunotherapy. These receptors came from a male donor with gallbladder cancer. Both conserved end residues are part of each CDR3. Fields, in order: V gene, J gene, CDR3 protein.

TRBV15	TRBJ2-1	CATSREGPYNEQFF
TRBV19	TRBJ1-5	CASTESNQPQHF
TRBV7-8	TRBJ1-1	CASSFSAEAFF
TRBV27	TRBJ2-2	CASSLRPSESGELFF
TRBV24-1	TRBJ2-7	CATSDFTGGIYEQYF
TRBV6-6	TRBJ1-5	CASRTYQPQHF
TRBV10-2	TRBJ2-3	CASSDLTSGGPSTDTQYF
TRBV12-3/TRBV12-4	TRBJ1-2	CASRGQGSYGYTF
TRBV25-1	TRBJ2-5	CASSDGTLVYGETQYF
TRBV5-4	TRBJ1-2	CASSIQGNYGYTF
TRBV4-2	TRBJ2-1	CSSSQEGGSPDEQFF
TRBV7-9	TRBJ1-5	CASSLDRASNQPQHF
TRBV20-1	TRBJ2-1	CSARGSGGVYEQFF
TRBV20-1	TRBJ1-1	CSARTGARAEAFF
TRBV28	TRBJ2-7	CASRRLRDGSSYEQYF
TRBV4-1	TRBJ2-5	CASSRGGVETQYF
TRBV5-1	TRBJ2-1	CASSPGAYGESSYNEQFF
TRBV15	TRBJ2-2	CATSRSSLIGGGRDGELFF
TRBV5-8	TRBJ2-6	CASSLGGPGHWMSGANVLTF
TRBV6-1	TRBJ2-6	CATPRPRQGAGGANVLTF
TRBV6-5	TRBJ2-5	CASAPPSGQETQYF
TRBV19	TRBJ2-3	CASQSASTSGRGMDTQYF
TRBV6-2/TRBV6-3	TRBJ2-3	CASSEIGYRADTQYF
TRBV25-1	TRBJ2-7	CASSELYKPYEQYF
TRBV4-3	TRBJ2-6	CASSPSDSYSGANVLTF
TRBV19	TRBJ2-4	CASRRTGYNNIQYF
TRBV19	TRBJ1-4	CASSISGRGKVFF
TRBV14	TRBJ1-3	CASSQDEAGNTIYF
TRBV5-1	TRBJ2-6	CASSLVVFIDLYAGANVLTF
TRBV9	TRBJ2-1	CASSRGRAEEEQFF
TRBV28	TRBJ1-2	CASSYPPGAHGYTF
TRBV29-1	TRBJ1-4	CSAAEESLGKLFF
TRBV13	TRBJ1-1	CASSWTARTEAFF
TRBV28	TRBJ2-1	CASDPPAGWFIAGPAQFF
TRBV2	TRBJ1-5	CASNPWGGGNQPQHF
TRBV4-1	TRBJ2-1	CASSQIAGGDEQFF